These 7 T cell receptor beta chains originate from one sample sequenced in a study of blood T cell repertoires in COVID-19. Clones were read by immunoSEQ multiplex PCR, and TCRdb kept only the in-frame ones, dropping some. The repertoire includes almost 250,000 clones, 85% of them detected once, and 9.1% sits in the top ten. The sequencing sample was made of PBMCs or T cells enriched from blood (not recorded which). The source of these receptors is a woman in her 50s with acute COVID-19.

The chain joins TRBV12-5 to TRBJ1-5, with no clear D. This CDR3 region has 14 residues. Germline lookup yields CDR1 LGHNT and CDR2 FRNRAP. V dropped 3 bases and J dropped 3 bases, with 9 bases sitting between them. The CDR3 sequence is CASGFGGSNQPQHF. The CDR3 nucleotides read TGTGCTAGTGGTTTCGGCGGGTCCAATCAGCCCCAGCATTTT.

The V and J genes are TRBV5-1 and TRBJ1-1, with TRBD1 matching over 7 bases. The V segment lost 3 bases and the J segment 3 bases; nucleotides outside the gene matches: 5. The germline gives CDR1 SGHRS, CDR2 YFSETQ. The CDR3 extends over 14 amino acids. CDR3 nucleotides: TGCGCCAGCAGCTCGGACAGGTGGGACACTGAAGCTTTCTTT. Its protein product is CASSSDRWDTEAFF. Full variable domain (outside the CDR3, taken from reference TRBV5-1 and TRBJ1-1): KAGVTQTPRYLIKTRGQQVTLSCSPISGHRSVSWYQQTPGQGLQFLFEYFSETQRNKGNFPGRFSGRQFSNSRSEMNVSTLELGDSALYLCASSSDRWDTEAFFGQGTRLTVV.

The chain is built from TRBV12-3 or TRBV12-4 and TRBJ1-5; D remains unclear. The V and J ends lost 7 bases and 4 bases respectively, with 11 bases between them. The CDR3 spans 13 residues. For the CDR3, the DNA is TGTGCCAGCACCCCGAGGAGAAATCAGCCCCAGCATTTT. Translation gives CASTPRRNQPQHF.

The chain is built from TRBV19 and TRBJ1-6; 7 bases are a match to TRBD1. The CDR3 spans 15 residues. Germline values: CDR1 LNHDA, CDR2 SQIVND (reference sequence). The V gene end was trimmed by 5 bases and the J gene end by 10 bases; junction bases not matched to a gene: 11. The CDR3 nucleotides are TGTGCCAGTAGTTCCCCGCCAGGGGGAGAATCACCCCTCCACTTT. Its translation: CASSSPPGGESPLHF.

The rearrangement links TRBV7-2 to TRBJ1-6; D possibly corresponds to TRBD1 (6 bases). The V gene lost 0 bases and the J gene lost 9 bases, with 15 bases spanning the gap. CDR1 and CDR2 from the germline V gene are SGHTA and FQGNSA. This CDR3 has 16 amino acids. DNA of the CDR3: TGTGCCAGCAGCTTAGCGACGACAGGCCTGGGTTCACCCCTCCACTTT. It yields the protein CASSLATTGLGSPLHF.

The chain has TRBV18 and TRBJ1-1; no clear D. V lost 5 bases and J 4 bases, leaving 14 bases between the germline ends. This CDR3 has 14 residues. Looked up from germline, CDR1 is KGHSH and CDR2 is LQKENI. The CDR3 sequence: CASSSTGGGTEAFF. The DNA for the CDR3 is TGTGCCAGCTCATCCACTGGAGGAGGCACTGAAGCTTTCTTT. Full variable domain (missing parts from reference TRBV18 and TRBJ1-1): NAGVMQNPRHLVRRRGQEARLRCSPMKGHSHVYWYRQLPEEGLKFMVYLQKENIIDESGMPKERFSAEFPKEGPSILRIQQVVRGDSAAYFCASSSTGGGTEAFFGQGTRLTVV.

This chain links TRBV27 with TRBJ1-1, with 11 bases fitting TRBD1. Germline values: CDR1 MNHEY, CDR2 SMNVEV (reference sequence). This CDR3 has 15 residues. The ends lost 5 bases at V and 8 bases at J; junction bases unmatched: 10. For the CDR3, the DNA is TGTGCCAGCAGTGCTCCGGAGTGGGACAGGGGGGAAGCTTTCTTT. Its translation: CASSAPEWDRGEAFF.